The next 7 T cell receptor beta chains were all read from a single sample in a study of blood T cells in healthy people across ages. Then a second PCR, running about 6 to 12 cycles, was carried out with a sample-barcoded 5' primer and a J-beta primer mix. TCRdb called the 5' RACE reads again in MiXCR, with one record for every CDR3 protein. The data contain roughly 1.7 million distinct CDR3 sequences, roughly a third of them singletons. The material sequenced was blood. The origin of the receptors is a woman between 25 and 40 years old in good health.

This clonotype was recorded many times. J is TRBJ2-5 and V is TRBV12-3 or TRBV12-4; weak D call: TRBD2 (5 bases). The CDR3 has 14 amino acids. Trimming shortened V by 5 bases and J by 5 bases, and 15 bases separated the two germline ends. The CDR3 loop is CASSRLSGAETQYF. CDR3 nucleotide sequence: TGTGCCAGCAGTCGACTATCGGGCGCTGAGACCCAGTACTTC.

With regard to this clonotype: The CDR3 end shows no conserved phenylalanine or tryptophan, and so a read error is likely. V is TRBV6-6 and J is TRBJ2-3; TRBD2 matches at 7 bases. Germline CDR1 and CDR2: MNHNY and SVGAGI (reference sequence). The CDR3 has 16 amino acids. The junction had 7 bases not matched to a gene; V was cut back by 2 bases and J by 2 bases. CDR3 nucleotides: TGTGCCAGCAGTTACCTCCTAGCGGAGTTCACAGATACGCAGTATTTG. It codes for CASSYLLAEFTDTQYL.

V usage is TRBV6-5 and J usage is TRBJ2-1; 7 bases line up with TRBD1. The germline V gene has CDR1 MNHEY and CDR2 SVGAGI. With V trimmed by 4 bases and J by 0 bases, 3 bases remained unmatched. This CDR3 is 15 amino acids long. The CDR3 DNA sequence: TGTGCCAGCAGTTCGGACAGGAACTCCTACAATGAGCAGTTCTTC. Residues: CASSSDRNSYNEQFF.

The CDR3 loop reads CASGSGSSTDTQYF. CDR3 DNA: TGTGCCAGCGGCTCGGGGTCTAGCACAGATACGCAGTATTTT. The chain couples TRBV7-3 to TRBJ2-3; D is possibly TRBD2 (5 bases). The germline V gene has CDR1 SGHTA and CDR2 FQGTGA. CDR3 length equals 14 residues. Trimming took 8 bases from V and 0 from J, leaving 12 bases between them.

The rearrangement links TRBV7-8 to TRBJ1-2; D not certain. Trimming removed 1 base from V and 3 bases from J, with 9 bases in between. This CDR3 is built from 14 residues. Germline CDR1 reads SGHVS; CDR2 reads FQNEAQ. DNA of the CDR3: TGTGCCAGCAGCTTAGAGGTCGGGGACTATGGCTACACCTTC. The encoded protein is CASSLEVGDYGYTF.

The chain links TRBV25-1 to TRBJ2-4, with 7 bases fitting TRBD2. Looked up from germline, CDR1 is MGHDK and CDR2 is SYGVNS. The ends lost 1 base at V and 7 bases at J; junction bases unmatched: 4. The CDR3 is 14 amino acids. The CDR3: CASSEWGGGNIQYF. The CDR3 region has the DNA TGTGCCAGCAGTGAATGGGGGGGAGGGAACATTCAGTACTTC.

This clonotype was seen only a few times. CDR3 nucleotide sequence: TGTGCCAGCAGTTTCCCCGGGACGGACCCGGGCCACAATGAGCAGTTCTTC. Protein product: CASSFPGTDPGHNEQFF. The rearrangement links TRBV28 to TRBJ2-1; D is possibly TRBD1 or TRBD2 (5 bases each). V was clipped by 3 bases and J by 5 bases, with 20 bases between them. Germline-derived CDR1 and CDR2 are MDHEN and SYDVKM. The CDR3 consists of 17 residues. The variable domain in full, completed from reference TRBV28 and TRBJ2-1, reads DVKVTQSSRYLVKRTGEKVFLECVQDMDHENMFWYRQDPGLGLRLIYFSYDVKMKEKGDIPEGYSVSREKKERFSLILESASTNQTSMYLCASSFPGTDPGHNEQFFGPGTRLTVL.